Following are 7 T cell receptor beta chains from one sample sequenced in a study of blood T cell repertoires in COVID-19. TCRdb's table, derived via immunoSEQ multiplex PCR, lists solely in-frame clones and lacks some. The profile shows about 190,000 clones, 80% to 85% of them singletons. Sequencing was done on a sample of peripheral blood. The receptor source for this set is a human donor in a cohort sampled during active COVID-19.

V usage is TRBV5-1 and J usage is TRBJ2-7, with D possibly being TRBD2 (5 bases). V was trimmed by 0 bases and J by 6 bases, leaving 13 bases between them. Germline CDR1 and CDR2: SGHRS and YFSETQ. This CDR3 comprises 14 residues. The CDR3 bases are TGCGCCAGCAGCTTGGAGAATGGACTCTCCGAGCAGTACTTC. Translating it yields CASSLENGLSEQYF.

The V call is TRBV30, the J call TRBJ2-1, with 8 positions matching TRBD2. The V and J ends lost 2 bases and 7 bases, in that order; junction bases with no gene match: 19. The CDR3 loop spans 18 amino acids. Germline V gene sequence: CDR1 GTSNPN, CDR2 SVGIG (reference sequence). CDR3 sequence (DNA): TGTGCCTGGAGTCGCTTCCGACTAGCGCAAAGCCTAGGGAATGAGCAGTTCTTC. Protein: CAWSRFRLAQSLGNEQFF.

V is TRBV30 and J is TRBJ1-5, with D perhaps matching TRBD1 (6 bases). V was cut by 5 bases and J by 3 bases, with 8 bases left in between. The germline V gene has CDR1 GTSNPN and CDR2 SVGIG (reference sequence). The CDR3 is made up of 12 amino acids. CDR3 sequence: CAWGQYNQPQHF. CDR3 nucleotide sequence: TGTGCCTGGGGACAGTACAATCAGCCCCAGCATTTT.

The V gene is TRBV5-1, the J gene TRBJ2-3; the match to TRBD1 covers 7 bases. The germline V gene encodes CDR1 SGHRS and CDR2 YFSETQ. J lost 3 bases, V lost 4 bases, and 8 bases had no gene match. The length of the CDR3 is 15 residues. DNA for the CDR3: TGCGCCAGCAGCAGGAGGACAGGTACTACAGATACGCAGTATTTT. Its translation is CASSRRTGTTDTQYF.

The rearrangement joins TRBV29-1 to TRBJ1-2; 7 bases agree with TRBD1. From germline, CDR1 is SQVTM and CDR2 ANQGSEA. This CDR3 is 14 amino acids long. The J segment lost 0 bases and the V segment lost 6 bases, leaving 7 bases of the junction unmatched. The CDR3 DNA reads as TGCAGCGTAATCGGGACAGTAGCTAACTATGGCTACACCTTC. It codes for CSVIGTVANYGYTF.

The rearrangement joins TRBV19 to TRBJ2-5, with D tentatively TRBD1 (5 bases). The V end lost 3 bases, the J end lost 4 bases, and 18 bases lay between the germline ends. CDR3 length: 16 amino acids. The germline gives CDR1 LNHDA, CDR2 SQIVND (reference sequence). The CDR3 bases are TGTGCCAGTAGTATCAACAGGACCCCGCGAGGAGAGACCCAGTACTTC. Protein sequence: CASSINRTPRGETQYF.

The sample holds one count of this clone. The V and J genes are TRBV7-2 and TRBJ1-5; no definite D call. V was cut by 2 bases and J by 5 bases, with 7 bases left in between. Germline V gene data show CDR1 as SGHTA and CDR2 as FQGNSA. The CDR3 length is 13 residues. CDR3 bases: TGTGCCAGCAGCTTATTTCCCGATCAGCCCCAGCATTTT. Protein sequence: CASSLFPDQPQHF.